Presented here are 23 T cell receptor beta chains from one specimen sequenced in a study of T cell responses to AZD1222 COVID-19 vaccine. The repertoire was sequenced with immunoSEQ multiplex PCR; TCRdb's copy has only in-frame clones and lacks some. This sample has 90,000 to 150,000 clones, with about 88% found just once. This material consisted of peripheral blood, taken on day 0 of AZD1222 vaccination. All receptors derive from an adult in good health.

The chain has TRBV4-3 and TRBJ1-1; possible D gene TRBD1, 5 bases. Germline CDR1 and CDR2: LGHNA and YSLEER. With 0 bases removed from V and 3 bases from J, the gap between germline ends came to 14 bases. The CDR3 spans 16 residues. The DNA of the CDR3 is TGCGCCAGCAGCCAAGATATCGGGGCTGGTGACACTGAAGCTTTCTTT. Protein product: CASSQDIGAGDTEAFF.

The CDR3 is CASVGLFQETQYF. In DNA form, the CDR3 reads TGTGCCAGCGTGGGACTGTTCCAAGAGACCCAGTACTTC. The chain is built from TRBV12-3 or TRBV12-4 and TRBJ2-5; D is possibly TRBD2 (6 bases). CDR3 length: 13 amino acids. V was clipped by 8 bases and J by 1 base, with 11 bases between them.

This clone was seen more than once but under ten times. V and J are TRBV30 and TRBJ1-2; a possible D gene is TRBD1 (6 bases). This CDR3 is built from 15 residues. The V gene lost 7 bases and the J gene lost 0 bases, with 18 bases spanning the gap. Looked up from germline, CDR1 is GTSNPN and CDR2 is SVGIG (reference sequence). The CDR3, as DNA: TGTGCCTCTCCGGGACACCTAACCTCTAACTATGGCTACACCTTC. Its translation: CASPGHLTSNYGYTF.

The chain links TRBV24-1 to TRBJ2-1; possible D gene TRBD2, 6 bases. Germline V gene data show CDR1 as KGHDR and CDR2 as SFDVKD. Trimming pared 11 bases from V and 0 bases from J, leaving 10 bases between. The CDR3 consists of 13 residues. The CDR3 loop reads CAIGGTSYNEQFF. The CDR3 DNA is TGTGCCATAGGCGGGACCTCCTACAATGAGCAGTTCTTC.

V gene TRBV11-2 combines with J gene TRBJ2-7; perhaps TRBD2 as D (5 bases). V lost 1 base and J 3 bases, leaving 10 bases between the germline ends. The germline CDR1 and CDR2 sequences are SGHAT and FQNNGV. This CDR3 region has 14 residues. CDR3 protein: CASSLAGVNYEQYF. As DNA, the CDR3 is TGTGCCAGCAGCTTAGCCGGGGTGAACTACGAGCAGTACTTC. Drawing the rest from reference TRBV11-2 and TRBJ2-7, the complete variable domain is EAGVAQSPRYKIIEKRQSVAFWCNPISGHATLYWYQQILGQGPKLLIQFQNNGVVDDSQLPKDRFSAERLKGVDSTLKIQPAKLEDSAVYLCASSLAGVNYEQYFGPGTRLTVT.

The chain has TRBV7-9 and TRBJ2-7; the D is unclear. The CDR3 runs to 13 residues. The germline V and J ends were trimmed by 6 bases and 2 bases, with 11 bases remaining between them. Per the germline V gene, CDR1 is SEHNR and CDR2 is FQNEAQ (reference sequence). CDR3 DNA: TGTGCCAGCAGTCCCTGGAATCCCTACGAGCAGTACTTC. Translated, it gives CASSPWNPYEQYF.

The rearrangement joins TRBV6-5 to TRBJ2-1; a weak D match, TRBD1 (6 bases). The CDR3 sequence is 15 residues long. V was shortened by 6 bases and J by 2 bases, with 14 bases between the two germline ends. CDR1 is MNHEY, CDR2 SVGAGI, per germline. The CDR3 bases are TGTGCCAGCAGGACGGGACATGGGACCTACAATGAGCAGTTCTTC. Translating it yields CASRTGHGTYNEQFF.

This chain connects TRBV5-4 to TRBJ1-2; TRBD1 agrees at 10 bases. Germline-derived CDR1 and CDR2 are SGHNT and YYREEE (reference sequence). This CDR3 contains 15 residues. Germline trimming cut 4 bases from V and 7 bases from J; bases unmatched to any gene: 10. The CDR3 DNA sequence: TGTGCCAGCAGCATACCGGGACAGGGGCAGGGTGGCTACACCTTC. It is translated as CASSIPGQGQGGYTF.

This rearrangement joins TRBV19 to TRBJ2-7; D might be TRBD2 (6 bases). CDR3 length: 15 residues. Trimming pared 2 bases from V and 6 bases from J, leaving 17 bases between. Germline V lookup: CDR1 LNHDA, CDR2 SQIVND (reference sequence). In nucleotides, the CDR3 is TGTGCCAGTAGTATATTGGAGGGAGGCGGCACCGAGCAGTACTTC. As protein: CASSILEGGGTEQYF.

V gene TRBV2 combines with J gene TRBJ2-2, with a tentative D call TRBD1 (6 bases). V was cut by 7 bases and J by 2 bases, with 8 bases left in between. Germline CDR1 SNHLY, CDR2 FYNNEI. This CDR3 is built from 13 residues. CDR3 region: CASKDRNTGELFF. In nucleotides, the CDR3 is TGTGCCAGCAAGGACAGAAACACCGGGGAGCTGTTTTTT.

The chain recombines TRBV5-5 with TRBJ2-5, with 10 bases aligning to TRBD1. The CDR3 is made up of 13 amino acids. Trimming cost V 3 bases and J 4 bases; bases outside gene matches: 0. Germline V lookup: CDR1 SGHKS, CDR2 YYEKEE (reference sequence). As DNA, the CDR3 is TGTGCCAGCAGCTGGACAGGGGGAGAGACCCAGTACTTC. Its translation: CASSWTGGETQYF.

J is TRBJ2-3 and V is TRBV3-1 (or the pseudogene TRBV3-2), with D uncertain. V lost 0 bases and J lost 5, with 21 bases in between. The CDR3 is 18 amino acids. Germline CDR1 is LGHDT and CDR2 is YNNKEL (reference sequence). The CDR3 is CASSQEESAGHTVDTQYF. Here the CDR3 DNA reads TGTGCCAGCAGCCAAGAAGAATCCGCCGGCCACACTGTAGATACGCAGTATTTT.

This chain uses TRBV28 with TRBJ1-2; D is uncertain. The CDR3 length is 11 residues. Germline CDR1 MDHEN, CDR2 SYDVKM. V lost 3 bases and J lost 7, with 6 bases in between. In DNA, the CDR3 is TGTGCCAGCAGTTTTCGGCGTGGCTACACCTTC. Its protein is CASSFRRGYTF.

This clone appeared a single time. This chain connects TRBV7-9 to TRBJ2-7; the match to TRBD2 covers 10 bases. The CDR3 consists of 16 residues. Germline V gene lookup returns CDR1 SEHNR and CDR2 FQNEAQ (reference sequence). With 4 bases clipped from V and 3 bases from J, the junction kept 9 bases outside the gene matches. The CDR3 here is CASSSASGRLDYEQYF. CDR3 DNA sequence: TGTGCCAGCAGCTCTGCTAGCGGGAGACTCGACTACGAGCAGTACTTC.

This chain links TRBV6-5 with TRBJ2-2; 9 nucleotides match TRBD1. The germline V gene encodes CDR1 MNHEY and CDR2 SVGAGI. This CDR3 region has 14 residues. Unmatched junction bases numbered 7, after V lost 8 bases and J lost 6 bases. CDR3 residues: CASSDRGFSGELFF. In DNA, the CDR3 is TGTGCCAGCTCGGACAGGGGTTTTTCCGGGGAGCTGTTTTTT.

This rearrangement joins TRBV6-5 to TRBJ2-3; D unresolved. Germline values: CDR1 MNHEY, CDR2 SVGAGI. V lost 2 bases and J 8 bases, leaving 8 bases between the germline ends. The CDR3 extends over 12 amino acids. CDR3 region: CASSYEGRTQYF. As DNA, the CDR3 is TGTGCCAGCAGTTACGAAGGACGTACGCAGTATTTT.

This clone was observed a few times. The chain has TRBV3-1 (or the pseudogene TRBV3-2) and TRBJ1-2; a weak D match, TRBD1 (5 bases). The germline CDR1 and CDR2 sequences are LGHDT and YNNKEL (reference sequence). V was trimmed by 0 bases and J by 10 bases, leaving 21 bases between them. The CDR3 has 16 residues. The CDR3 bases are TGTGCCAGCAGCCAAGATCGAGGACACCTCAAAGGACCCTACACCTTC. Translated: CASSQDRGHLKGPYTF.

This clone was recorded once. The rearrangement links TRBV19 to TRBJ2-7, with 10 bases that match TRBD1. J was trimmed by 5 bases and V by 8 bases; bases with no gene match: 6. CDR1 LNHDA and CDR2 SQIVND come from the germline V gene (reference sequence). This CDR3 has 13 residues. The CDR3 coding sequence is TGTGCCAGTTACGACAGGGGGCACCACGAGCAGTACTTC. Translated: CASYDRGHHEQYF.

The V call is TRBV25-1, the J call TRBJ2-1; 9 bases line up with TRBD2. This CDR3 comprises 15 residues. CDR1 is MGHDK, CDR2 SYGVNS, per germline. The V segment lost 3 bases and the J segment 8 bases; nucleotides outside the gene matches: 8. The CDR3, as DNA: TGTGCCAGCAGTGATGGAGCCAGCGGGAGGTATGAGCAGTTCTTC. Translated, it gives CASSDGASGRYEQFF.

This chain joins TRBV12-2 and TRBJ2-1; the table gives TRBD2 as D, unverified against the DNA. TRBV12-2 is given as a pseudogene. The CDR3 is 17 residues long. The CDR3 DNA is TGTGCAAGTCGCTTAGCCTTCCCCCCCCGCGGGGCACGGGAGCAGTTCTTC. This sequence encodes CASRLAFPPRGAREQFF.

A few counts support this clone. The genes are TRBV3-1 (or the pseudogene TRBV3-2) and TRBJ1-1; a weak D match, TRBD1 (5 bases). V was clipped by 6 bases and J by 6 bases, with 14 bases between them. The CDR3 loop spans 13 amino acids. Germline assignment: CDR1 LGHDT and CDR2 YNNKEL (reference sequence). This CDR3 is CASRREPGAEAFF. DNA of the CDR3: TGTGCCAGCAGACGGGAGCCGGGGGCTGAAGCTTTCTTT.

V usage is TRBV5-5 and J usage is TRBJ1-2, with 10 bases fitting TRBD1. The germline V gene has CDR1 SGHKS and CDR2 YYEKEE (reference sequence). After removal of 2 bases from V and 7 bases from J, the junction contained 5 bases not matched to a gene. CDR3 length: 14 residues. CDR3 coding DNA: TGTGCCAGCAGCTTAGGGACAGGGGACCCTGGCTACACCTTC. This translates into CASSLGTGDPGYTF.

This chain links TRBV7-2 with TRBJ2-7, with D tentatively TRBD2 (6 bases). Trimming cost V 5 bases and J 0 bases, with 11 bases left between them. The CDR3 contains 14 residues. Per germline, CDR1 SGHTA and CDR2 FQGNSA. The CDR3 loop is CASSPGLVSYEQYF. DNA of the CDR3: TGTGCCAGCAGCCCGGGACTGGTCTCCTACGAGCAGTACTTC.